This T cell receptor beta chain is drawn from a study of blood T cell repertoires in COVID-19. As for the study in general: The cDNA or gDNA used as material had been derived from T cells, B-cell-depleted T cells, or PBMCs.

Generated by immunoSEQ multiplex PCR, the TCRdb table keeps only in-frame clones and is missing some. Of about 240,000 clones in the sample, 86% were seen once. The V and J ends lost 6 bases and 2 bases respectively, with 10 bases between them. This CDR3 is built from 13 residues. Germline CDR1 MNHEY, CDR2 SVGAGI. The TCR sequence derives from an elderly man with acute or convalescent COVID-19. The rearrangement joins TRBV6-5 to TRBJ1-1; D is unresolved. The sequenced sample was peripheral blood. CDR3 sequence reads: CASRSDPNTEAFF. CDR3 sequence (DNA): TGTGCCAGCAGGAGCGATCCTAACACTGAAGCTTTCTTT.